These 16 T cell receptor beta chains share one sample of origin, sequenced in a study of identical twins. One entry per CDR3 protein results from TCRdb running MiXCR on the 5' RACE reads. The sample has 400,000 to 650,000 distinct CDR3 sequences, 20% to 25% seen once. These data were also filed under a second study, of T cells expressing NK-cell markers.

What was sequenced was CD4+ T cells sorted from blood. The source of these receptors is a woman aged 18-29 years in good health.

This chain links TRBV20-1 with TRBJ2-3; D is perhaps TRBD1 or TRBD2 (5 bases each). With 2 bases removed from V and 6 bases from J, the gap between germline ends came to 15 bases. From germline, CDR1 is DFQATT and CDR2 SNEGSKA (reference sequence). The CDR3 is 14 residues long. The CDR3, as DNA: TGCAGTGCTAGAACGAGACAGTGGGAGGATACGCAGTATTTT. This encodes CSARTRQWEDTQYF.

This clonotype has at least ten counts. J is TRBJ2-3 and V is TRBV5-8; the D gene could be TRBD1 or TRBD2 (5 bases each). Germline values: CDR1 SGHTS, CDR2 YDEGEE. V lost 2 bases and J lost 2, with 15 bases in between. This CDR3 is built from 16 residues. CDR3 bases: TGTGCCAGCAGCTTAGGGACCGGGACCTTCACAGATACGCAGTATTTT. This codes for CASSLGTGTFTDTQYF.

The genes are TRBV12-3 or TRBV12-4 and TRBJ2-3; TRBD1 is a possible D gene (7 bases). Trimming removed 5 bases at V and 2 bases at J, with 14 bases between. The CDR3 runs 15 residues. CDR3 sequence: CASSQQGTYTDTQYF. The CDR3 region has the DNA TGTGCCAGCAGTCAACAGGGGACTTACACAGATACGCAGTATTTT.

CDR3: CASSKTGTGGYGYTF. In nucleotides, the CDR3 is TGTGCCAGCAGCAAAACCGGGACAGGGGGCTATGGCTACACCTTC. The rearrangement links TRBV27 to TRBJ1-2; 11 positions agree with TRBD1. Germline V gives CDR1 MNHEY, CDR2 SMNVEV (reference sequence). The CDR3 is 15 amino acids. V lost 6 bases to trimming and J lost 4 bases; unmatched junction nucleotides: 7.

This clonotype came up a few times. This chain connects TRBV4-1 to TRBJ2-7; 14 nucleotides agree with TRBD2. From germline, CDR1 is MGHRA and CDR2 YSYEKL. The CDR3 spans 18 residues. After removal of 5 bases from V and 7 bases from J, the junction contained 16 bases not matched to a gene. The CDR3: CASSEGTSGGAGLAEQYF. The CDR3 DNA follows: TGCGCCAGCAGCGAAGGGACTAGCGGGGGAGCAGGACTAGCGGAGCAGTACTTC.

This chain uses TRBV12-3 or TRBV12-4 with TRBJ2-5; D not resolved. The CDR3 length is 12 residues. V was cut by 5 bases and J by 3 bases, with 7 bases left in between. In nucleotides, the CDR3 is TGTGCCAGCAGTCCACAGAAAGAGACCCAGTACTTC. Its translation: CASSPQKETQYF.

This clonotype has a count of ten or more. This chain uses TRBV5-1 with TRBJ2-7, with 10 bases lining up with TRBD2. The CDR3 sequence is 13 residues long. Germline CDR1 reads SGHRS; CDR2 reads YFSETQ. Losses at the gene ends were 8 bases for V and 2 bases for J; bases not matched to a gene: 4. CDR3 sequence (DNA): TGCGCCAGTGGACTAGCGGAGCCCTACGAGCAGTACTTC. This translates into CASGLAEPYEQYF.

The CDR3 sequence: CASSLRQGAGQPQHF. CDR3 coding DNA: TGTGCCAGCAGTTTACGCCAGGGGGCCGGTCAGCCCCAGCATTTT. The chain carries TRBV12-3 or TRBV12-4 and TRBJ1-5; 8 nucleotides agree with TRBD1. After removal of 2 bases from V and 6 bases from J, the junction contained 6 bases not matched to a gene. The CDR3 is 15 amino acids.

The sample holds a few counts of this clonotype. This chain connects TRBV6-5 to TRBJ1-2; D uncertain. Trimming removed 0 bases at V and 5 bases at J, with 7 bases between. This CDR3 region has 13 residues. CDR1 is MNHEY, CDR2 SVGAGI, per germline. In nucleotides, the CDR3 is TGTGCCAGCAGTTACTCGCTACTATATGGCTACACCTTC. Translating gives CASSYSLLYGYTF.

This chain's CDR3 is CSASKGASGSLGQFF. In DNA, the CDR3 is TGCAGTGCCTCAAAGGGGGCTAGCGGGAGTTTGGGGCAGTTCTTC. The V and J genes are TRBV20-1 and TRBJ2-1, with 10 bases that match TRBD2. Germline loops: CDR1 DFQATT, CDR2 SNEGSKA (reference sequence). V gave up 6 bases and J gave up 12 bases; unmatched junction bases: 17. The CDR3 has 15 residues.

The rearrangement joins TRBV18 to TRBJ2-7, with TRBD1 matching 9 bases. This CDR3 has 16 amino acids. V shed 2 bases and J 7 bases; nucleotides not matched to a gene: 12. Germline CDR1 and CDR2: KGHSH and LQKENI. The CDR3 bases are TGTGCCAGCTCACCAAAGGGACAGGGCCCGCAGGGTGAGCAGTACTTC. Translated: CASSPKGQGPQGEQYF.

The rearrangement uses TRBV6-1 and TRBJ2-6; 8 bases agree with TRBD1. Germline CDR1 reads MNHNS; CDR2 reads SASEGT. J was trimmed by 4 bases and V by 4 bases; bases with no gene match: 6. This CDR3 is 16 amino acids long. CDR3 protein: CASSADRGTGANVLTF. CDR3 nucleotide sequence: TGTGCCAGCAGTGCAGACAGGGGAACAGGGGCCAACGTCCTGACTTTC.

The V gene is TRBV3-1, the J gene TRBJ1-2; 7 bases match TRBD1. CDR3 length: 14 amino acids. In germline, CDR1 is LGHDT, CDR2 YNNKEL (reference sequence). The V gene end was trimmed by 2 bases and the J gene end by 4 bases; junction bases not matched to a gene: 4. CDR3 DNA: TGTGCCAGCAGCCAAATAGGGACAGTCTATGGCTACACCTTC. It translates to CASSQIGTVYGYTF.

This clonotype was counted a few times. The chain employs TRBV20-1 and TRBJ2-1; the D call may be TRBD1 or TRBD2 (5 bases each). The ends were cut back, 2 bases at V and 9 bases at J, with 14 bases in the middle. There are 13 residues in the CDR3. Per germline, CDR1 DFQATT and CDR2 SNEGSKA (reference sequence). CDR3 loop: CSARFGTAGEQFF. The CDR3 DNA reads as TGCAGTGCTAGATTTGGGACCGCGGGTGAGCAGTTCTTC.

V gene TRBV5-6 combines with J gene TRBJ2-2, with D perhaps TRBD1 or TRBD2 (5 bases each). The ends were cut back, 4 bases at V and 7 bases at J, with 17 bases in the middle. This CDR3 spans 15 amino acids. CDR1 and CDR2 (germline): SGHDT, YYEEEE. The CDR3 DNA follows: TGTGCCAGCAGCAGTGGGACGGCTTTAGTCGGGGAGCTGTTTTTT. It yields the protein CASSSGTALVGELFF. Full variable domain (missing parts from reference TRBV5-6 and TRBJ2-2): DAGVTQSPTHLIKTRGQQVTLRCSPKSGHDTVSWYQQALGQGPQFIFQYYEEEERQRGNFPDRFSGHQFPNYSSELNVNALLLGDSALYLCASSSGTALVGELFFGEGSRLTVL.

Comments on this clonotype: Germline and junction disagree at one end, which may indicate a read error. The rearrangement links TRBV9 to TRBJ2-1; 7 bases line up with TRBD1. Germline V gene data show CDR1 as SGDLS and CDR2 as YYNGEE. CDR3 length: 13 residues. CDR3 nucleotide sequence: TGTGTCAGCAGCTACACAGGGGACAATGAGCAGTTCTTC. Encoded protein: CVSSYTGDNEQFF.